This T cell receptor (beta chain) was recorded in a study of T cell responses to AZD1222 COVID-19 vaccine. Concerning this clone itself: As yet, its antigen is unknown.

Study-level findings and limits: Nearly half of unique spike-specific TCRs reportedly avoided B.1.351 and B.1.1.7 mutated regions.

The length of the CDR3 is 16 residues. Germline V gene sequence: CDR1 MNHEY, CDR2 SMNVEV (reference sequence). Trimming shortened V by 6 bases and J by 0 bases, and 15 bases separated the two germline ends. Only in-frame clones appear in the TCRdb table, and some are missing; sequencing was by immunoSEQ multiplex PCR. The table records roughly 97,000 clones, approximately 88% of them present only once. Sample: peripheral blood, taken on day 0 of AZD1222 vaccination. The source of this sequence is an adult in good health. This chain links TRBV27 with TRBJ2-4; D call uncertain. CDR3 nucleotide sequence: TGTGCCAGCAGCACTTCGGGCCGCTTAGCCAAAAACATTCAGTACTTC. Translation: CASSTSGRLAKNIQYF.